These T cell receptor beta chains were read from a single sample in a study of blood T cell repertoires in COVID-19. Here immunoSEQ multiplex PCR was the method, and the copy in TCRdb shows in-frame clones only, minus some. The sample has about 150,000 clones; approximately 80% are singletons. The sequencing sample was made of peripheral blood. These receptors originate from a man aged 50-60 years with acute or convalescent COVID-19. CDR3s include the opening cysteine and the closing phenylalanine or tryptophan. A D gene is named only where the DNA matches it firmly. Some rows mark clone size as missing; the rest say once, few, many or name a class of expanded clone.

v_gene: TRBV5-5; abundance: .; j_gene: TRBJ2-7; d_gene: TRBD1; CDR3nt: TGTGCCAGCAGCTTGGGGACAGGGCGCTACGAGCAGTACTTC; CDR3aa: CASSLGTGRYEQYF
v_gene: TRBV29-1; abundance: .; j_gene: TRBJ1-3; d_gene: TRBD1; CDR3nt: TGCAGCGTTGAAGATGGTCGGGACAGGGAAATCTCTGGAAACACCATATATTTT; CDR3aa: CSVEDGRDREISGNTIYF
v_gene: TRBV7-9; abundance: .; j_gene: TRBJ2-1; d_gene: .; CDR3nt: TGTGCCAGCAGCCCAACAGGGTTACCCAATGAGCAGTTCTTC; CDR3aa: CASSPTGLPNEQFF
v_gene: TRBV6-1; abundance: .; j_gene: TRBJ1-1; d_gene: .; CDR3nt: TGTGCCAGCAGTGACGAGAGGAGCACTGAAGCTTTCTTT; CDR3aa: CASSDERSTEAFF
v_gene: TRBV3-1/TRBV3-2; abundance: .; j_gene: TRBJ2-7; d_gene: .; CDR3nt: TGTGCCAGCAGCCGCGGGCAACTAAACTACGAGCAGTACTTC; CDR3aa: CASSRGQLNYEQYF
v_gene: TRBV12-3/TRBV12-4; abundance: .; j_gene: TRBJ1-1; d_gene: .; CDR3nt: TGTGCCAGCAGCCGTACACGAAACACTGAAGCTTTCTTT; CDR3aa: CASSRTRNTEAFF
v_gene: TRBV25-1; abundance: .; j_gene: TRBJ1-2; d_gene: .; CDR3nt: TGTGCCAGCAGTGCTGGGGGCGACCATTCTAACTATGGCTACACCTTC; CDR3aa: CASSAGGDHSNYGYTF
v_gene: TRBV7-2; abundance: .; j_gene: TRBJ2-7; d_gene: TRBD2; CDR3nt: TGTGCCAGCAAGAGCGGGGGGACCTACGAGCAGTACTTC; CDR3aa: CASKSGGTYEQYF
v_gene: TRBV19; abundance: .; j_gene: TRBJ2-3; d_gene: TRBD2; CDR3nt: TGTGCCAGTAGTTCTAGCGGGGGCCCCACAGATACGCAGTATTTT; CDR3aa: CASSSSGGPTDTQYF
v_gene: TRBV2; abundance: .; j_gene: TRBJ1-5; d_gene: .; CDR3nt: TGTGCCAGCAGTGAAGGCAGGTATCAGCCCCAGCATTTT; CDR3aa: CASSEGRYQPQHF
v_gene: TRBV5-6; abundance: .; j_gene: TRBJ1-2; d_gene: .; CDR3nt: TGTGCCAGCAGCTTTGTGGCAGACTCGGTCTATGGCTACACCTTC; CDR3aa: CASSFVADSVYGYTF
v_gene: TRBV19; abundance: .; j_gene: TRBJ1-2; d_gene: .; CDR3nt: TGTGCCAGTAGAAACAGGGAACTCTATGGCTACACCTTC; CDR3aa: CASRNRELYGYTF
v_gene: TRBV24-1; abundance: once; j_gene: TRBJ2-5; d_gene: .; CDR3nt: TGTGCCACCCGGAGGACGGGCCAAGAGACCCAGTACTTC; CDR3aa: CATRRTGQETQYF
v_gene: TRBV5-6; abundance: once; j_gene: TRBJ2-2; d_gene: TRBD2; CDR3nt: TGTGCCAGCACCGGGGGGGCGAGGGCTAACACCGGGGAGCTGTTTTTT; CDR3aa: CASTGGARANTGELFF
v_gene: TRBV27; abundance: .; j_gene: TRBJ1-2; d_gene: TRBD1; CDR3nt: TGTGCCAGCAGTTCCTTACTAGGGAGACAGGGGTATGGCTACACCTTC; CDR3aa: CASSSLLGRQGYGYTF
v_gene: TRBV28; abundance: .; j_gene: TRBJ1-4; d_gene: .; CDR3nt: TGTGCCAGCAGTCCCCGTAGGAGCCCCAATCATGAAAAACTGTTTTTT; CDR3aa: CASSPRRSPNHEKLFF
v_gene: TRBV10-3; abundance: .; j_gene: TRBJ2-3; d_gene: TRBD2; CDR3nt: TGTGCCATCGCGGAGCGGGGGTCCGAGGATACGCAGTATTTT; CDR3aa: CAIAERGSEDTQYF
v_gene: TRBV29-1; abundance: .; j_gene: TRBJ1-5; d_gene: .; CDR3nt: TGCAGCGTTGGGGAGCGATATAGCAATCAGCCCCAGCATTTT; CDR3aa: CSVGERYSNQPQHF
v_gene: TRBV19; abundance: .; j_gene: TRBJ1-2; d_gene: .; CDR3nt: TGTGCCAGTAGTTGGGGCGCTGGCTATGGCTACACCTTC; CDR3aa: CASSWGAGYGYTF
v_gene: TRBV6-5; abundance: .; j_gene: TRBJ1-1; d_gene: TRBD1; CDR3nt: TGTGCCAGCAGTTACGGGACAGGCGAAGCTTTCTTT; CDR3aa: CASSYGTGEAFF
v_gene: TRBV11-2; abundance: few; j_gene: TRBJ1-6; d_gene: .; CDR3nt: TGTGCCAGCAGCTTATCCACTGATAATTCACCCCTCCACTTT; CDR3aa: CASSLSTDNSPLHF
v_gene: TRBV4-1; abundance: .; j_gene: TRBJ2-5; d_gene: TRBD1; CDR3nt: TGCGCCAGCAGCCAAGGACAGGGGGCCAGAGGGGAGACCCAGTACTTC; CDR3aa: CASSQGQGARGETQYF
v_gene: TRBV6-6; abundance: once; j_gene: TRBJ1-2; d_gene: TRBD1; CDR3nt: TGTGCCAGCAGCCCCGGGACAGGGGGCGATGGCTACACCTTC; CDR3aa: CASSPGTGGDGYTF
v_gene: TRBV6-1; abundance: .; j_gene: TRBJ1-4; d_gene: .; CDR3nt: TGTGCCAGCAGTGCCTACAGGGAGATGTGGAATGAAAAACTGTTTTTT; CDR3aa: CASSAYREMWNEKLFF
v_gene: TRBV12-5; abundance: once; j_gene: TRBJ2-5; d_gene: .; CDR3nt: TGTGCTAGTGGTTTGGTTCCGAGGAGGCAGGTGGAAGAGACCCAGTACTTC; CDR3aa: CASGLVPRRQVEETQYF
v_gene: TRBV18; abundance: .; j_gene: TRBJ2-1; d_gene: TRBD2; CDR3nt: TGTGCCAGCTCACGGGCGTCTAGCGGGGGGGCCGACAATGAGCAGTTCTTC; CDR3aa: CASSRASSGGADNEQFF
v_gene: TRBV28; abundance: .; j_gene: TRBJ2-5; d_gene: TRBD2; CDR3nt: TGTGCCAGCAGTTCCCCGACTAGCGGGGACCAAGAGACCCAGTACTTC; CDR3aa: CASSSPTSGDQETQYF
v_gene: TRBV19; abundance: .; j_gene: TRBJ1-2; d_gene: .; CDR3nt: TGTGCCAGTTCTTGGTCAGGGAAAGGGGGCTATGGCTACACCTTC; CDR3aa: CASSWSGKGGYGYTF
v_gene: TRBV10-3; abundance: .; j_gene: TRBJ2-1; d_gene: TRBD1; CDR3nt: TGTGCCATCAACCCGACAGGGGTAAACTACAATGAGCAGTTCTTC; CDR3aa: CAINPTGVNYNEQFF
v_gene: TRBV4-2; abundance: .; j_gene: TRBJ2-7; d_gene: .; CDR3nt: TGTGCCAGCAGCCCCTCTCTTGCTACAGGCTCCTACGAGCAGTACTTC; CDR3aa: CASSPSLATGSYEQYF
v_gene: TRBV2; abundance: .; j_gene: TRBJ2-5; d_gene: TRBD2; CDR3nt: TGTGCCAGCATCAAAACCGGGACTAGCGCAGAGACCCAGTACTTC; CDR3aa: CASIKTGTSAETQYF
v_gene: TRBV10-2; abundance: .; j_gene: TRBJ1-2; d_gene: .; CDR3nt: TGCGCCAGCACCCTTTTTTCCACGGGGTCTGGCTACACCTTC; CDR3aa: CASTLFSTGSGYTF
v_gene: TRBV28; abundance: .; j_gene: TRBJ1-1; d_gene: .; CDR3nt: TGTGCCAGCAGTTTTCCGGGTTTGGTTACGATGGCTTTCTTT; CDR3aa: CASSFPGLVTMAFF
v_gene: TRBV9; abundance: few; j_gene: TRBJ1-1; d_gene: TRBD1; CDR3nt: TGTGCCAGCAGCGTAGGCAGGGGGCAGGTGAACACTGAAGCTTTCTTT; CDR3aa: CASSVGRGQVNTEAFF
v_gene: TRBV28; abundance: .; j_gene: TRBJ2-3; d_gene: TRBD2; CDR3nt: TGTGCCAGCAGTTGGACTAGCGGGGGGGATACGCAGTATTTT; CDR3aa: CASSWTSGGDTQYF
v_gene: TRBV1; abundance: .; j_gene: TRBJ1-1; d_gene: .; CDR3nt: TGCACCAGAATCCGGACAGGCCAGAAAGGGGCCCCTGGTGAAGCTTTCTTT; CDR3aa: CTRIRTGQKGAPGEAFF
v_gene: TRBV4-2; abundance: .; j_gene: TRBJ2-5; d_gene: TRBD1; CDR3nt: TGTGCCAGCAGCCACCCTAAAGACGGGACAGGGCTCCAAGAGACCCAGTACTTC; CDR3aa: CASSHPKDGTGLQETQYF
v_gene: TRBV6-6; abundance: .; j_gene: TRBJ1-2; d_gene: .; CDR3nt: TGTGCCAGCAGCCCCGGACAGCACTATGGCTACACCTTC; CDR3aa: CASSPGQHYGYTF
v_gene: TRBV5-5; abundance: .; j_gene: TRBJ2-5; d_gene: TRBD2; CDR3nt: TGTGCCAGCAGCTTGGGACTAGCGGGGAGAGGACAAGAGACCCAGTACTTC; CDR3aa: CASSLGLAGRGQETQYF
v_gene: TRBV9; abundance: few; j_gene: TRBJ1-6; d_gene: TRBD1; CDR3nt: TGTGCCAGCACCCCGACAGGGGATAGTTCACCCCTCCACTTT; CDR3aa: CASTPTGDSSPLHF
v_gene: TRBV18; abundance: .; j_gene: TRBJ2-5; d_gene: TRBD1; CDR3nt: TGTGCCAGCTCACCTAAAAGGACAGGGGGCGCTTTTCAGGGAGAGACCCAGTACTTC; CDR3aa: CASSPKRTGGAFQGETQYF
v_gene: TRBV9; abundance: .; j_gene: TRBJ2-2; d_gene: TRBD2; CDR3nt: TGTGCCAGCAGCGTAGCAGCGGGGGGGCCGTCCGGGGAGCTGTTTTTT; CDR3aa: CASSVAAGGPSGELFF
v_gene: TRBV24-1; abundance: .; j_gene: TRBJ2-3; d_gene: .; CDR3nt: TGTGCCACCAGTGGAACAGGAGAGGCAGATACGCAGTATTTT; CDR3aa: CATSGTGEADTQYF